Sequencing of this T cell receptor (beta chain) was carried out in a study of CD8 T cells in ankylosing spondylitis. Regarding the study as a whole: Disease-linked clones were CD8+ and relatively rare in peripheral blood. Clones linked to disease were reported to show significant enrichment in matched ankylosing spondylitis synovial fluid.

This clonotype was counted between two and nine times. The antigen remains undetermined. Each CDR3 protein is one row after TCRdb ran MiXCR on the 5' RACE reads. The sample includes hundreds of thousands of distinct CDR3 sequences, about a quarter of them seen just once. Germline values: CDR1 DFQATT, CDR2 SNEGSKA (reference sequence). The V and J ends lost 5 bases and 5 bases respectively, with 12 bases between them. CDR3 size: 12 residues. Sequencing used blood, either unsorted or a sorted T cell fraction (not recorded which). The chain recombines TRBV20-1 with TRBJ2-5, with unresolved D. The source is a male donor with ankylosing spondylitis or in good health (not recorded which). CDR3 loop: CSAGVDSETQYF. CDR3 nucleotide sequence: TGCAGTGCTGGGGTCGATAGTGAGACCCAGTACTTC.